The rows below give T cell receptor beta chains drawn from one sample of a study of T cell repertoires in cytomegalovirus infection. In TCRdb, the reads were re-called with MiXCR into one record per CDR3 protein. The data show under 200,000 distinct CDR3 sequences, less than 25% seen once. Their cognate antigens are unknown. The sequencing used CD8+ T cells from cultured PBMCs, collected from culture after CMV antigen stimulation. These receptors all come from a human donor in good health (CMV status not recorded). Some clones in this sample may be carry-over from other donors' samples. CDR3s include the opening cysteine and the closing phenylalanine or tryptophan. The order of the fields is V gene, D gene, clone size, J gene, CDR3 protein, CDR3 DNA. A D gene is named only where the DNA matches it firmly. Clone size is stated in some rows and not others, as once, few, many or a class when expanded.

>TRBV6-2/TRBV6-3|NA|NA|TRBJ1-1
CASSYMSGVMNTEAFF
TGTGCCAGCAGTTATATGTCGGGCGTCATGAACACTGAAGCTTTCTTT
>TRBV28|NA|NA|TRBJ1-1
CASSTTVAEAFF
TGTGCCAGCAGTACCACAGTGGCTGAAGCTTTCTTT
>TRBV18|NA|NA|TRBJ2-7
CASSPSFRAEQYF
TGTGCCAGCTCACCAAGTTTCAGGGCCGAGCAGTACTTC
>TRBV7-8|NA|few|TRBJ1-5
CASSLAPWTDNQPQHF
TGTGCCAGCAGCTTAGCACCCTGGACAGACAATCAGCCCCAGCATTTT
>TRBV6-2/TRBV6-3|NA|NA|TRBJ2-5
CASSYTGLLWETQYF
TGTGCCAGCAGTTACACGGGGCTTTTATGGGAGACCCAGTACTTC
>TRBV7-2|NA|few|TRBJ2-3
CASSQAGGPDTQYF
TGTGCCAGCAGTCAAGCCGGAGGGCCAGATACGCAGTATTTT
>TRBV12-3/TRBV12-4|NA|NA|TRBJ1-3
CASSLGAAGNTIYF
TGTGCCAGCAGTTTGGGGGCTGCTGGAAACACCATATATTTT
>TRBV7-8|NA|once|TRBJ2-7
CASSDSGSYSYEQYF
TGTGCCAGCAGCGATTCCGGGTCCTATTCCTACGAGCAGTACTTC
>TRBV11-1|TRBD1|NA|TRBJ1-1
CASSFDLAGQGIFPKFPEAFF
TGTGCCAGCAGCTTCGACTTGGCGGGACAGGGGATTTTCCCTAAGTTCCCTGAAGCTTTCTTT
>TRBV12-3/TRBV12-4|TRBD2|few|TRBJ2-3
CASRTTSGVTDTQYF
TGTGCCAGCAGGACCACTAGCGGGGTAACAGATACGCAGTATTTT
>TRBV12-3/TRBV12-4|NA|NA|TRBJ1-4
CASSLFPRRLRGGREKLFF
TGTGCCAGCAGTTTATTTCCGAGGAGGTTAAGGGGTGGACGGGAAAAACTGTTTTTT
>TRBV12-3/TRBV12-4|TRBD1|NA|TRBJ1-1
CASSSNRDRETEAFF
TGTGCCAGCAGCTCTAACCGGGACAGGGAAACTGAAGCTTTCTTT
>TRBV2|NA|NA|TRBJ2-6
CATESSGANVLTF
TGTGCCACCGAGAGCTCTGGGGCCAACGTCCTGACTTTC
>TRBV12-3/TRBV12-4|TRBD1|few|TRBJ2-1
CASSTLQGATYNEQFF
TGTGCCAGCAGTACCCTACAGGGGGCCACCTACAATGAGCAGTTCTTC
>TRBV7-9|NA|NA|TRBJ1-4
CASSSPINEKLFF
TGTGCCAGCAGCTCCCCAATTAATGAAAAACTGTTTTTT
>TRBV6-1|NA|NA|TRBJ2-3
CASKGGVMPDTQYF
TGTGCCAGCAAGGGGGGGGTTATGCCAGATACGCAGTATTTT
>TRBV7-9|TRBD1|NA|TRBJ2-6
CASSPDRVSGANVLTF
TGTGCCAGCAGCCCCGACAGGGTCTCTGGGGCCAACGTCCTGACTTTC
>TRBV7-2|NA|NA|TRBJ2-1
CASSLVNGPGEQFF
TGTGCCAGCAGCCTGGTTAATGGGCCCGGTGAGCAGTTCTTC
>TRBV4-1|NA|NA|TRBJ2-7
CASSQGSGYEQYF
TGCGCCAGCAGCCAGGGATCCGGTTACGAGCAGTACTTC
>TRBV7-2|TRBD1|NA|TRBJ1-6
CASSLSRVLRDRDDSPLHF
TGTGCCAGCAGCTTAAGTCGTGTTTTACGGGACAGGGATGATTCACCCCTCCACTTT
>TRBV3-1|NA|NA|TRBJ2-1
CASSHASGAPSDEQFF
TGTGCCAGCAGCCATGCATCCGGGGCCCCAAGCGATGAGCAGTTCTTC
>TRBV7-2|NA|few|TRBJ2-1
CASTARGEPYNEQFF
TGTGCCAGCACCGCCAGGGGGGAACCCTACAATGAGCAGTTCTTC
>TRBV10-2|TRBD2|few|TRBJ2-1
CASAIASGANNEQFF
TGCGCCAGCGCGATAGCTAGCGGGGCGAACAATGAGCAGTTCTTC
>TRBV7-9|NA|few|TRBJ1-1
CASSLAAGEAFF
TGTGCCAGCAGCTTAGCCGCTGGTGAAGCTTTCTTT
>TRBV7-9|NA|few|TRBJ2-7
CASSFSGDYEQYF
TGTGCCAGCAGCTTCTCAGGGGACTACGAGCAGTACTTC
>TRBV4-2|TRBD2|few|TRBJ2-7
CASSHGTSGDTYEQYF
TGTGCCAGCAGCCACGGGACTAGCGGGGATACCTACGAGCAGTACTTC